This TCR beta chain originates from a study of T cells in Graves' hyperthyroidism and ophthalmopathy. The study's findings and limits: Ophthalmopathy got predicted by the model a median 6.5 months before its onset. A model of 13 V-J features distinguished ophthalmopathy from stable hyperthyroidism.

This clonotype was seen many times. The antigen remains unidentified. The CDR3 has 14 amino acids. The V gene end was trimmed by 3 bases and the J gene end by 7 bases; junction bases not matched to a gene: 4. Germline-derived CDR1 and CDR2 are MNHEY and SMNVEV (reference sequence). Using RNA transcripts as the source, TCR beta CDR3 regions were amplified. TCR CDR3 regions were first amplified by RT-PCR with HTBI primers. From the multiplex PCR reads, TCRdb called clonotypes with MiXCR, one entry per CDR3 protein. The sample shows about 180,000 distinct CDR3 sequences, 15% to 20% of them seen only once.

Sequencing was carried out using blood. The clonotype comes from a woman in her forties or fifties with Graves' hyperthyroidism. The V call is TRBV27, the J call TRBJ2-3, with TRBD2 matching 10 bases. Here the CDR3 reads CASSFLAGAYTQYF. In DNA, the CDR3 is TGTGCCAGCAGTTTCCTAGCGGGGGCCTATACGCAGTATTTT.